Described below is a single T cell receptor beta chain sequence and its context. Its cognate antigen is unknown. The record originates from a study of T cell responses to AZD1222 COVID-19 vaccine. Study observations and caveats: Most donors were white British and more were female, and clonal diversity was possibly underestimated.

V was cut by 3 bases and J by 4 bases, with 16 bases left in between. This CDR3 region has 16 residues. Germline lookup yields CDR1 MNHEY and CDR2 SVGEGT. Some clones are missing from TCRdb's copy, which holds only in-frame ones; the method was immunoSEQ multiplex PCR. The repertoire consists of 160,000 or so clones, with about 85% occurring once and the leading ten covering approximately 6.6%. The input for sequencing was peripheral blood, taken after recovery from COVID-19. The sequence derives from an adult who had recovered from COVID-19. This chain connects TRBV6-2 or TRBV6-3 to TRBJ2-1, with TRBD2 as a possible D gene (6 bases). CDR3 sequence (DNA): TGTGCCAGCAGTTATGGCGCGGGGAGGACTTACAATGAGCAGTTCTTC. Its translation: CASSYGAGRTYNEQFF.